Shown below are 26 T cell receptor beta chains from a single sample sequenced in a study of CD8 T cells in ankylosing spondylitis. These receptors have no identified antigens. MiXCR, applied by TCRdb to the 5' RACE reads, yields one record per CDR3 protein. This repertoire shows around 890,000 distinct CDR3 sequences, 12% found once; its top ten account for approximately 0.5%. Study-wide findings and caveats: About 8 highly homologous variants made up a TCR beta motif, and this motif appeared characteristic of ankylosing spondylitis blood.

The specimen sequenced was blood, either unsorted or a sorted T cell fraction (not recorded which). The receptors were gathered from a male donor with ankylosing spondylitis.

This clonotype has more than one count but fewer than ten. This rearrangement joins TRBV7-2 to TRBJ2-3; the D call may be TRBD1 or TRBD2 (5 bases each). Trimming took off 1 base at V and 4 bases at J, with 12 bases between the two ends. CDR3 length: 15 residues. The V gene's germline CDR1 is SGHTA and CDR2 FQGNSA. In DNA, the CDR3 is TGTGCCAGCAGCTTAGTAACAACGGGGCCAGATACGCAGTATTTT. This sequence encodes CASSLVTTGPDTQYF. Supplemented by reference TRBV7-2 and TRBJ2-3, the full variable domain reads GAGVSQSPSNKVTEKGKDVELRCDPISGHTALYWYRQSLGQGLEFLIYFQGNSAPDKSGLPSDRFSAERTGGSVSTLTIQRTQQEDSAVYLCASSLVTTGPDTQYFGPGTRLTVL.

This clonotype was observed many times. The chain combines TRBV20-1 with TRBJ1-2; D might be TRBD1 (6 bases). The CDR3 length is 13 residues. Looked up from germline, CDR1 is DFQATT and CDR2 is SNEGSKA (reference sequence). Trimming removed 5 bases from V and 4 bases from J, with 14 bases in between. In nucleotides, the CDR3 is TGCAGTGCTCCACTACAGGGAGGCTATGGCTACACCTTC. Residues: CSAPLQGGYGYTF.

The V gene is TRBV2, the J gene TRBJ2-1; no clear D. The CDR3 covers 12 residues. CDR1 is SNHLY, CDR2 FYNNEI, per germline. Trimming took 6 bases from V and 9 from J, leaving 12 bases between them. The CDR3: CASRPPRPEQFF. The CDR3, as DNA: TGTGCCAGCAGACCCCCACGGCCTGAGCAGTTCTTC.

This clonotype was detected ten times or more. This CDR3 is CASSLQGGAETQYF. In DNA form, the CDR3 reads TGTGCCAGCAGCTTGCAGGGTGGGGCGGAGACCCAGTACTTC. V gene TRBV7-2 combines with J gene TRBJ2-5, with D maybe TRBD1 (5 bases). CDR1 SGHTA and CDR2 FQGNSA come from the germline V gene. CDR3 length equals 14 residues. V lost 3 bases and J 5 bases, leaving 13 bases between the germline ends.

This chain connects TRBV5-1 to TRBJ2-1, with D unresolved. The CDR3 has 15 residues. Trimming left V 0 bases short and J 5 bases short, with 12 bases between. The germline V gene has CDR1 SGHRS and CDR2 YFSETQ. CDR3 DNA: TGCGCCAGCAGCTTGGGACTCGTAAACAACAATGAGCAGTTCTTC. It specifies CASSLGLVNNNEQFF.

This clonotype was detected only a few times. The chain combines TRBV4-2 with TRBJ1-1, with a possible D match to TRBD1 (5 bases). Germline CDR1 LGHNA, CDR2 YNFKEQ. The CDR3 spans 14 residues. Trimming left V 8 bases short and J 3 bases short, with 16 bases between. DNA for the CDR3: TGTGCCAGCGGCTTGAGGGACCGAGACACTGAAGCTTTCTTT. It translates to CASGLRDRDTEAFF.

CDR3 sequence (DNA): TGTGCCAGCAGTTCCATGGCAAGACCCCAGCATTTT. Translating it yields CASSSMARPQHF. The rearrangement uses TRBV6-1 and TRBJ1-5; D gene uncertain. Trimming stripped 5 bases from V and 10 bases from J, with 12 bases between. CDR1 and CDR2 (germline): MNHNS, SASEGT. This CDR3 is 12 amino acids long.

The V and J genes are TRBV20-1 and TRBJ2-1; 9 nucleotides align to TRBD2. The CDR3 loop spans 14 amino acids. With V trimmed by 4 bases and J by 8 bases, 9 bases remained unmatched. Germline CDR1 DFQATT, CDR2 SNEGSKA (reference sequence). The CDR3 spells CSATGLARTYEQFF. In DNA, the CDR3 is TGCAGTGCTACCGGACTAGCGCGAACGTATGAGCAGTTCTTC.

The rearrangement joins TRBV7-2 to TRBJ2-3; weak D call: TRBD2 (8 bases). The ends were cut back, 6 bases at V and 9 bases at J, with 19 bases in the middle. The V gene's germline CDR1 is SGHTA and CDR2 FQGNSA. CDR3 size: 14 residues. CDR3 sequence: CASRLPGQRGTQYF. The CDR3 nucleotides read TGTGCCAGCAGGTTACCGGGACAGCGGGGGACGCAGTATTTT.

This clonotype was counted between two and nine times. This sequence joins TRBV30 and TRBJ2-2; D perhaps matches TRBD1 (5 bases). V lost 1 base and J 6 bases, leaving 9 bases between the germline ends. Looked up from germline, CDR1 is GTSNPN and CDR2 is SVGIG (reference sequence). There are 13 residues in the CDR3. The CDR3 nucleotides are TGTGCCTGGAGTGGGACAAGTCCCGGGGAGCTGTTTTTT. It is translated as CAWSGTSPGELFF.

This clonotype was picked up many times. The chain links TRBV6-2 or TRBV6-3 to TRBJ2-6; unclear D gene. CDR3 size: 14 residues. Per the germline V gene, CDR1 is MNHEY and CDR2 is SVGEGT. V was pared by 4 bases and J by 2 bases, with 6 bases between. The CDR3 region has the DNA TGTGCCAGCAGTTGGCTACCTGGGGCCAACGTCCTGACTTTC. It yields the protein CASSWLPGANVLTF.

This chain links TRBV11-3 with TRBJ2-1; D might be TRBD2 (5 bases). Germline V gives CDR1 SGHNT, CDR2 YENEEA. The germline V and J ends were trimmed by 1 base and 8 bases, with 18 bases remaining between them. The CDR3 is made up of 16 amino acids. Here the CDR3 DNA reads TGTGCCAGCAGCTTAGGTCCAGCGCGAGGAGGCGATGAGCAGTTCTTC. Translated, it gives CASSLGPARGGDEQFF.

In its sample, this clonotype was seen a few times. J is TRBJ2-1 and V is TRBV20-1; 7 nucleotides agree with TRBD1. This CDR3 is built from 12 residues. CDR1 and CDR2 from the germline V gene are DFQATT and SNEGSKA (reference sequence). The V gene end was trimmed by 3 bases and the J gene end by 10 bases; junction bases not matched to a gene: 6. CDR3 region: CSASGRGKEQFF. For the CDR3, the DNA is TGCAGTGCTAGCGGCAGGGGGAAAGAGCAGTTCTTC.

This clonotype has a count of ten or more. CDR3 nucleotides: TGCGCCAGCAGTGAGTCGAGTTCCTGGACAGGGGGTGACTACGAGCAGTACTTC. This gives the protein CASSESSSWTGGDYEQYF. The V call is TRBV10-2, the J call TRBJ2-7; TRBD1 matches 10 bases. V lost 0 bases, J lost 3 bases, and 11 bases stayed unmatched. Germline lookup yields CDR1 WSHSY and CDR2 SAAADI. The CDR3 sequence is 18 residues long.

The CDR3 bases are TGTGCCAGCAGTCTCCCAACGGGGTCTGGGGAAAAACTGTTTTTT. It encodes CASSLPTGSGEKLFF. The chain couples TRBV28 to TRBJ1-4; D remains ambiguous. The V gene's germline CDR1 is MDHEN and CDR2 SYDVKM. This CDR3 has 15 amino acids. The ends were cut back, 5 bases at V and 8 bases at J, with 18 bases in the middle.

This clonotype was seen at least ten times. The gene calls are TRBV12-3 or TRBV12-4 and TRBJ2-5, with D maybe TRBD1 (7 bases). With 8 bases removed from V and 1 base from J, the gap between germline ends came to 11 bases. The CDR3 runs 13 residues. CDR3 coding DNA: TGTGCCAGCGCGCGGGACAGCCAAGAGACCCAGTACTTC. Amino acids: CASARDSQETQYF.

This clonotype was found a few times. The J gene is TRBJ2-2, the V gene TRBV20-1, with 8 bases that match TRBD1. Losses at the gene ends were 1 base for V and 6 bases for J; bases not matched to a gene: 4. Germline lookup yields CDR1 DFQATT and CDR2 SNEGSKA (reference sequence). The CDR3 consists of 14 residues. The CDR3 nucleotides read TGCAGTGCTAGAGGGCAGGGGGCGGCCGGGGAGCTGTTTTTT. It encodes CSARGQGAAGELFF.

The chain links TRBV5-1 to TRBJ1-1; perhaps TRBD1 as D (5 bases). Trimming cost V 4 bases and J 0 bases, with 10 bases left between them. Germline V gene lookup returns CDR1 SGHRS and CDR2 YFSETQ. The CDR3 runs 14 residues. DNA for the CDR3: TGCGCCAGCAGCGACAGCGTCATGAACACTGAAGCTTTCTTT. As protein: CASSDSVMNTEAFF.

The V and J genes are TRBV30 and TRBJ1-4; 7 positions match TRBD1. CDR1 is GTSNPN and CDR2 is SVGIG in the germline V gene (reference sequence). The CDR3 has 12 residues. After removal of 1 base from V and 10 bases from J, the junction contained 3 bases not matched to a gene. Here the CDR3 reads CAWSGDSGKLFF. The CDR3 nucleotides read TGTGCCTGGAGTGGGGACAGCGGAAAACTGTTTTTT.

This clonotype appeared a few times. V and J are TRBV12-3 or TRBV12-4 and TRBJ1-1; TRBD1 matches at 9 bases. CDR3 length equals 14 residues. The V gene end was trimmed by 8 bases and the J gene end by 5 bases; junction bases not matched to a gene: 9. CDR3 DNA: TGTGCCAGCGAACAGGGGGCATCGGGAACTGAAGCTTTCTTT. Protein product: CASEQGASGTEAFF.

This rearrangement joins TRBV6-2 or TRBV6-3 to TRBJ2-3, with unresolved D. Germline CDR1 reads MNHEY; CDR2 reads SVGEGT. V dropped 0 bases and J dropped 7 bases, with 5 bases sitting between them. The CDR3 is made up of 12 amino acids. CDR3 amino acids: CASSYSSNTQYF. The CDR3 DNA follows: TGTGCCAGCAGTTACTCGTCGAATACGCAGTATTTT.

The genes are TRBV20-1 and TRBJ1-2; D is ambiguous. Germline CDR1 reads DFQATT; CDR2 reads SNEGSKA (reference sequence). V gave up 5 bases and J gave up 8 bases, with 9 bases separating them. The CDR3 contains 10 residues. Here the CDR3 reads CSAHFKGYTF. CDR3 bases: TGCAGTGCTCACTTTAAAGGCTACACCTTC.

CDR3 amino acids: CASSLLIAGAYEQYF. In DNA, the CDR3 is TGTGCCAGCAGCTTGCTTATAGCGGGAGCCTACGAGCAGTACTTC. The chain links TRBV11-1 to TRBJ2-7, with TRBD2 identical over 9 bases. The CDR3 loop spans 15 amino acids. Germline V gene data show CDR1 as SGHAT and CDR2 as FQDESV (reference sequence). Trimming at V came to 3 bases and at J to 2 bases, leaving 5 bases not matched to a gene.

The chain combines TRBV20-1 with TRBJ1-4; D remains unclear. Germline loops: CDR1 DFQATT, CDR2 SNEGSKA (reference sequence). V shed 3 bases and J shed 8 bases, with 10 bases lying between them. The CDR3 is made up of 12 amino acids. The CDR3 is CSARWGQEKLFF. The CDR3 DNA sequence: TGCAGTGCTAGGTGGGGTCAGGAAAAACTGTTTTTT.

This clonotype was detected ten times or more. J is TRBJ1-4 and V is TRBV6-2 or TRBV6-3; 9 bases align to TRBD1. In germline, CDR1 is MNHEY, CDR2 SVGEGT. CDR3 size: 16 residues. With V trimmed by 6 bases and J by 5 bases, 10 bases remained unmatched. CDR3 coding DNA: TGTGCCAGCAGCAATCGTCCCGGGACAGGGAATGAAAAACTGTTTTTT. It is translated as CASSNRPGTGNEKLFF.

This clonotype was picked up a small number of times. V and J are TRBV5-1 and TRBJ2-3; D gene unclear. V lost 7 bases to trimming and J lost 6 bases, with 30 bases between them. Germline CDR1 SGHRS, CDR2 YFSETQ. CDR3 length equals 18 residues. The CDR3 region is CASQELGLGIGGTDTQYF. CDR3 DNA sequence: TGCGCCAGCCAAGAGCTGGGATTGGGGATTGGCGGTACTGATACGCAGTATTTT.